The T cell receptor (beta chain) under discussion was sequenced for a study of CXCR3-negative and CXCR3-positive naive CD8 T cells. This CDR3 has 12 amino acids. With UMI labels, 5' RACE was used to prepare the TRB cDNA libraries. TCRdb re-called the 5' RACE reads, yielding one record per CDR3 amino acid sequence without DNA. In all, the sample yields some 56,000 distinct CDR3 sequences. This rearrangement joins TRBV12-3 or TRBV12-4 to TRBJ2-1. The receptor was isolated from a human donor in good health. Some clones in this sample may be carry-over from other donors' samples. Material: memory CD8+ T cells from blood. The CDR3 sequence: CASSPRGDEQFF.